This T cell receptor beta chain was retrieved from a study of radiotherapy plus CTLA-4 blockade in lung cancer. At the level of the study: Objective responses emerged in 15% to 20% of patients, and around 31% attained disease control. Findings and caveats of the study: Some TCR clones had been derived from tumors. These clones expanded in peripheral blood after radiotherapy plus ipilimumab.

Using immunoSEQ multiplex PCR, the repertoire was profiled, and TCRdb retains in-frame clones only, with some absent. The sample carries some 100,000 clones, about 85% recorded once. Receiving focal radiation plus CTLA-4 blockade with ipilimumab were patients who had chemo-refractory metastatic non-small-cell lung cancer. This CDR3 is 13 amino acids long. Per germline, CDR1 SQVTM and CDR2 ANQGSEA. With 6 bases removed from V and 0 bases from J, the gap between germline ends came to 10 bases. On this clone itself: Its target is unknown.

This clonotype was obtained from a human donor with non-small cell lung cancer that progressed on radiotherapy plus ipilimumab. The sequencing used peripheral blood, collected from a patient treated with radiotherapy plus ipilimumab. V and J are TRBV29-1 and TRBJ2-3, with D perhaps matching TRBD2 (5 bases). The CDR3 DNA follows: TGCAGCGTCGAGGGCCTGAGCACAGATACGCAGTATTTT. Its protein product is CSVEGLSTDTQYF.